The clone carrying this TCR beta chain was detected only a few times. As yet, its antigen is unknown. Trimming stripped 5 bases from V and 4 bases from J, with 13 bases between. CDR1 is LGHDT, CDR2 YNNKEL, per germline (reference sequence). This CDR3 contains 14 residues. The data belong to a study of T-cell memory formation after mild COVID-19. The study's findings and limits: Clones that contracted clustered mainly in CM and EM if CD4+ and in EMRA if CD8+. Clones contracting day 15 to 85 were balanced CD4/CD8; later expanders leaned CD4+.

TCR alpha and TCR beta cDNA libraries carrying sample barcodes and UMIs came from 5'RACE with constant-segment primers. A single record per CDR3 protein comes from TCRdb applying MiXCR to the 5' RACE reads. Among roughly 300,000 distinct CDR3 sequences, around 15% were seen once, and the ten largest hold 23%. The sequence came from a young man who had mild COVID-19 (a few samples of this study predate the infection). Cell type and time point are not known. The specimen was PBMCs or a T cell subset sorted from them (not recorded which). The chain has TRBV3-1 and TRBJ2-3; D uncertain. The CDR3 here is CASSSRLVADTQYF. In nucleotides, the CDR3 is TGTGCCAGCAGCAGTCGCCTAGTTGCAGATACGCAGTATTTT.